The T cell receptor beta chain under discussion was sequenced for a study of PD-1 and CTLA-4 blockade in melanoma. Sequencing used immunoSEQ multiplex PCR; TCRdb keeps in-frame clones, though not all of them. Among tens of thousands of clones listed, approximately 90% were seen once. The CDR3 runs 15 residues. Germline CDR1 and CDR2: SNHLY and FYNNEI. J was trimmed by 2 bases and V by 1 base; bases with no gene match: 3. This clone appeared a few times. This chain connects TRBV2 to TRBJ1-2; TRBD1 agrees at 8 bases. The sequenced sample was CD8+ T cells from peripheral blood, obtained from a patient given anti-PD-1 treatment. The TCR originated in a human donor with melanoma. The CDR3 loop is CASSEGTGKNYGYTF. The CDR3 DNA follows: TGTGCCAGCAGTGAAGGGACAGGGAAGAACTATGGCTACACCTTC.